This TCR beta chain emerged from a study of T cell changes during pregnancy in multiple sclerosis. CDR1 and CDR2 from the germline V gene are SGHAT and FQNNGV. The CDR3 contains 13 residues. V was shortened by 0 bases and J by 4 bases, with 7 bases between the two germline ends. This table comes from immunoSEQ multiplex PCR, and its TCRdb copy is limited to in-frame clones, with some not included. The profile shows around 70,000 clones, approximately 92% of them singletons. The receptor was isolated from a female donor with multiple sclerosis, enrolled in a pregnancy study. This chain joins TRBV11-2 and TRBJ2-7; D is ambiguous. Here the sequenced sample was peripheral blood, taken before pregnancy. The CDR3, as DNA: TGTGCCAGCAGCTTAGAACGGTTTTACGAGCAGTACTTC. It codes for CASSLERFYEQYF.